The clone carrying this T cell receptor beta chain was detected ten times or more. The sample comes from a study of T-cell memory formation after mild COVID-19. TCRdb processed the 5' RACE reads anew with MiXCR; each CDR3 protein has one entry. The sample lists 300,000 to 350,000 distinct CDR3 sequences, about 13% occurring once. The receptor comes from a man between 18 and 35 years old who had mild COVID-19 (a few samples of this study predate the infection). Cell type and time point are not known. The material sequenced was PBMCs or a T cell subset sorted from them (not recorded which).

The CDR3 loop is CASSLFPASTDTQYF. CDR3 sequence (DNA): TGTGCCAGCAGCTTATTTCCGGCTAGCACAGATACGCAGTATTTT. The genes are TRBV7-2 and TRBJ2-3, with D hard to call. Germline-derived CDR1 and CDR2 are SGHTA and FQGNSA. This CDR3 has 15 residues. Trimming took off 2 bases at V and 0 bases at J, with 9 bases between the two ends.